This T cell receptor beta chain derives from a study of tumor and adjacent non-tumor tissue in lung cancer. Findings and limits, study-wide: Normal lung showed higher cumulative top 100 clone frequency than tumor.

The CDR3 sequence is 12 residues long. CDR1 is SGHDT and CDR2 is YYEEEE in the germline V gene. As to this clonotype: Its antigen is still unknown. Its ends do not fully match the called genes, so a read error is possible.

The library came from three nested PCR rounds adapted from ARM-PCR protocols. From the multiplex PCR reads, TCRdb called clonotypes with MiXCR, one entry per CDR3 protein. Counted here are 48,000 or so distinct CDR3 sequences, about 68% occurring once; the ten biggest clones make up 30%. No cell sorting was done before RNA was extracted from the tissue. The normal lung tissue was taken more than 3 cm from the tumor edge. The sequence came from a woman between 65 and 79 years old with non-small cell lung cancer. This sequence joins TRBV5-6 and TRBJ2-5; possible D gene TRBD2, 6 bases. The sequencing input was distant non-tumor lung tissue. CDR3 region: CASNGGTGTQYF. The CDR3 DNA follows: TGTGCAAGCAACGGGGGTACGGGGACCCAGTACTTC.